These T cell receptor beta chains were read from a single sample in a study of T cell changes during pregnancy in multiple sclerosis. Some clones are missing from TCRdb's copy, which holds only in-frame ones; the method was immunoSEQ multiplex PCR. Counted here are about 84,000 clones, about 94% occurring once; the ten biggest clones make up 2.5%. Sequences were derived from peripheral blood, sampled in the third trimester of pregnancy. These receptors were taken from a female donor with multiple sclerosis, enrolled in a pregnancy study. CDR3s include the opening cysteine and the closing phenylalanine or tryptophan. A D gene is named only where the DNA matches it firmly. The size field is filled for only some rows; it gives once, few, many or a size class.

J,V,size,D,CDR3,DNA
TRBJ2-1,TRBV7-9,.,TRBD2,CASSFGGADNEQFF,TGTGCCAGCAGCTTCGGGGGGGCCGACAATGAGCAGTTCTTC
TRBJ2-1,TRBV4-1,.,TRBD2,CASSPRTSSRNEQFF,TGCGCCAGCAGCCCCCGGACTAGTTCCAGGAATGAGCAGTTCTTC
TRBJ2-5,TRBV18,.,.,CASSPPSEETQYF,TGTGCCAGCTCACCACCTAGCGAAGAGACCCAGTACTTC
TRBJ2-1,TRBV12-5,once,TRBD1,CASGGGQGVAYNEQFF,TGTGCTAGTGGTGGGGGTCAGGGGGTCGCCTACAATGAGCAGTTCTTC
TRBJ2-3,TRBV30,.,TRBD2,CAWSVRSGAQYF,TGTGCCTGGAGTGTACGAAGCGGGGCGCAGTATTTT
TRBJ1-1,TRBV5-1,.,.,CASTVGRGYTEAFF,TGCGCCAGCACTGTGGGACGGGGGTACACTGAAGCTTTCTTT
TRBJ1-4,TRBV19,.,TRBD1,CASSRTGGREKLFF,TGTGCCAGTAGCCGAACAGGGGGTCGGGAAAAACTGTTTTTT
TRBJ1-2,TRBV9,.,.,CASSSNYGYTF,TGTGCCAGCAGCTCAAACTATGGCTACACCTTC
TRBJ2-3,TRBV19,.,.,CASRGLQTDTQYF,TGTGCCAGTAGAGGACTTCAGACAGATACGCAGTATTTT
TRBJ1-2,TRBV6-5,.,TRBD1,CASSYGGTGAGGYTF,TGTGCCAGCAGTTACGGAGGGACAGGGGCTGGCGGCTACACCTTC
TRBJ2-3,TRBV5-1,.,TRBD2,CASSGSLGTSGGSTDTQYF,TGCGCCAGCAGCGGGTCCCTCGGGACTAGCGGGGGGAGCACAGATACGCAGTATTTT
TRBJ1-1,TRBV4-2,.,.,CASSPRLEAEAFF,TGTGCCAGCAGTCCTCGGTTGGAGGCTGAAGCTTTCTTT
TRBJ2-1,TRBV25-1,.,.,CASSEPGNEQFF,TGTGCCAGCAGTGAACCCGGCAATGAGCAGTTCTTC
TRBJ1-1,TRBV19,.,TRBD1,CASSQDRDVEAFF,TGTGCCAGTAGTCAAGACAGGGACGTTGAAGCTTTCTTT
TRBJ1-3,TRBV6-6,once,.,CASSYQSGNTIYF,TGTGCCAGCAGTTATCAATCTGGAAACACCATATATTTT
TRBJ1-2,TRBV5-8,once,.,CASSLGRVYGYTF,TGTGCCAGCAGCTTGGGGCGGGTGTATGGCTACACCTTC
TRBJ1-2,TRBV5-1,.,TRBD1,CASSLAGTGVDGYTF,TGCGCCAGCAGCTTGGCCGGGACAGGGGTTGATGGCTACACCTTC
TRBJ2-3,TRBV30,.,.,CAWTDGTDTQYF,TGTGCCTGGACAGATGGCACAGATACGCAGTATTTT
TRBJ1-1,TRBV4-1,few,.,CASSQVGDTEAFF,TGCGCCAGCAGCCAAGTCGGGGACACTGAAGCTTTCTTT
TRBJ1-5,TRBV12-5,.,.,CASGPGGPTGGNQPQHF,TGTGCTAGTGGCCCGGGAGGACCAACCGGCGGCAATCAGCCCCAGCATTTT